The clone carrying this TCR beta chain was observed a handful of times. Antigen: not known. The sample belongs to a study of CD8 T cells in ankylosing spondylitis. Germline V lookup: CDR1 SGHTA, CDR2 FQGNSA. CDR3 length equals 18 residues. V was clipped by 0 bases and J by 5 bases, with 23 bases between them. Construction of TCR beta libraries was performed using quantitative 5'-RACE with molecular barcodes. TCRdb fed the 5' RACE reads into MiXCR, producing one record per CDR3 protein. The sample holds 700,000 to 850,000 distinct CDR3 sequences, 12% seen once. Points from the study as a whole: Reportedly, disease-linked clones are significantly enriched in ankylosing spondylitis patients' matched synovial fluid. Researchers report that disease-linked clones proved CD8+ and relatively rare in peripheral blood. There was a TCR beta motif, made of several highly homologous variants, that appeared characteristic of ankylosing spondylitis blood. Past research had described some motif variants in reactive arthritis synovial fluid and blood.

Sequencing was done on a sample of blood, either unsorted or a sorted T cell fraction (not recorded which). The V and J genes are TRBV7-2 and TRBJ2-7; D uncertain. This clonotype originated in a male donor with ankylosing spondylitis. In nucleotides, the CDR3 is TGTGCCAGCAGCTTAGCGAAGAAAGGTCGCGGCACCGCGGACGAGCAGTACTTC. Residues: CASSLAKKGRGTADEQYF.